This T cell receptor (beta chain) was sequenced during a study of blood T cell repertoires in COVID-19. Using immunoSEQ multiplex PCR, the repertoire was profiled, and TCRdb retains in-frame clones only, with some absent. Found here are roughly 20,000 clones, roughly 90% of them singletons; the top ten hold approximately 17%. The V gene's germline CDR1 is LNHDA and CDR2 SQIVND (reference sequence). The CDR3 totals 14 residues. For this clone: One junction end does not reproduce the germline sequence, and a read error may be involved.

Sequencing was carried out using peripheral blood. The chain links TRBV19 to TRBJ2-1; TRBD2 matches at 7 bases. The clonotype was recovered from a man aged 65 to 79 with active COVID-19. The CDR3 loop reads CASTPRAGYSEQFF. The CDR3, as DNA: TGTGCCAGTACTCCCCGAGCGGGGTACAGTGAGCAGTTCTTC.